A single sample is the source of the 17 T cell receptor beta chains below, sequenced in a study of T-cell reconstitution after alpha-beta-depleted transplantation in children. The TCRbeta library incorporated unique molecular identifiers. TCRdb independently ran MiXCR on the PCR reads; one entry per CDR3 protein. The profile shows over 45,000 distinct CDR3 sequences, 44% of them singletons. The sample here was PBMCs, mostly from graft donor cells, taken 360 days after TCRalphabeta/CD19-depleted stem cell transplant. These receptors came from a male patient between 10 and 17 years old who had a stem cell transplant for acute lymphoblastic leukemia, so the T cells may come from the graft donor.

The sample holds a few counts of this clonotype. One end of the junction does not line up with germline, which may come from a read error. V and J are TRBV3-1 and TRBJ2-7; D remains ambiguous. This CDR3 contains 12 residues. The germline V gene has CDR1 LGHDT and CDR2 YNNKEL (reference sequence). CDR3 amino acids: CASSQVQTSFAF. CDR3 DNA sequence: TGTGCCAGCAGCCAAGTACAAACTTCCTTTGCTTTC.

The chain carries TRBV5-1 and TRBJ2-1, with 7 nucleotides matching TRBD2. The CDR3 has 23 amino acids. Germline CDR1 is SGHRS and CDR2 is YFSETQ. With 0 bases clipped from V and 3 bases from J, the junction kept 27 bases outside the gene matches. The CDR3 spells CASSLAPLRLADTDQPVYNEQFF. Written as DNA, the CDR3 is TGCGCCAGCAGCTTGGCCCCTTTAAGGCTAGCGGATACCGATCAGCCAGTCTACAATGAGCAGTTCTTC.

This clonotype was picked up a small number of times. The rearrangement joins TRBV28 to TRBJ1-2; 7 bases fit TRBD1. Per germline, CDR1 MDHEN and CDR2 SYDVKM. Unmatched junction bases numbered 7, after V lost 5 bases and J lost 4 bases. The CDR3 runs to 14 residues. The CDR3 loop is CASSRRGGGYGYTF. The CDR3 bases are TGTGCCAGCAGTCGCAGGGGGGGTGGCTATGGCTACACCTTC.

This clonotype was observed a handful of times. This chain uses TRBV20-1 with TRBJ2-5, with 8 nucleotides matching TRBD1. Germline-derived CDR1 and CDR2 are DFQATT and SNEGSKA (reference sequence). CDR3 length equals 16 residues. Germline trimming cut 0 bases from V and 4 bases from J; bases unmatched to any gene: 10. For the CDR3, the DNA is TGCAGTGCTAGAGACCCGACAGGGGTGAGAGGAGAGACCCAGTACTTC. Its translation: CSARDPTGVRGETQYF.

V usage is TRBV28 and J usage is TRBJ2-2, with 9 bases that match TRBD2. The length of the CDR3 is 16 residues. CDR1 is MDHEN, CDR2 SYDVKM, per germline. V lost 3 bases to trimming and J lost 4 bases; unmatched junction nucleotides: 6. The CDR3 sequence is CASSFAGGPPTGELFF. The CDR3 DNA is TGTGCCAGCAGTTTTGCGGGAGGGCCTCCCACCGGGGAGCTGTTTTTT.

CDR3 loop: CASSWGGGASYEQYF. Here the CDR3 DNA reads TGTGCCAGCAGTTGGGGCGGGGGCGCCTCCTACGAGCAGTACTTC. This sequence joins TRBV28 and TRBJ2-7, with D perhaps TRBD2 (7 bases). Per germline, CDR1 MDHEN and CDR2 SYDVKM. This CDR3 comprises 15 residues. V was trimmed by 4 bases and J by 0 bases, leaving 13 bases between them.

The chain joins TRBV11-2 to TRBJ2-7; 8 nucleotides agree with TRBD2. Per germline, CDR1 SGHAT and CDR2 FQNNGV. Trimming removed 1 base from V and 7 bases from J; junction bases left unmatched: 9. This CDR3 has 15 amino acids. CDR3 loop: CASSLARSGDEEQYF. In DNA, the CDR3 is TGTGCCAGCAGCTTAGCCCGTAGCGGGGACGAGGAGCAGTACTTC.

This clonotype was seen just once. CDR3 in DNA: TGTGCCAGCAGCCCCTACTCCGGGACTAGGGGGTACGAGCAGTACTTC. Amino acids: CASSPYSGTRGYEQYF. The chain links TRBV9 to TRBJ2-7, with 8 bases aligning to TRBD2. Germline CDR1 and CDR2: SGDLS and YYNGEE. This CDR3 spans 16 amino acids. V shed 4 bases and J 4 bases; nucleotides not matched to a gene: 13.

The chain uses TRBV9 and TRBJ2-1; 12 bases are a match to TRBD2. Germline V gene sequence: CDR1 SGDLS, CDR2 YYNGEE. The CDR3 is 18 amino acids. The ends lost 4 bases at V and 0 bases at J; junction bases unmatched: 8. The CDR3 coding sequence is TGTGCCAGCAGCTTACCGACTAGCGGGAGAAGCTCCTACAATGAGCAGTTCTTC. Translated: CASSLPTSGRSSYNEQFF.

This chain links TRBV7-4 with TRBJ2-3; the D is unclear. The V end was cut by 4 bases, the J end by 0 bases, with 17 bases between. The CDR3 is 17 amino acids. Germline CDR1 reads SGHVT; CDR2 reads SQSDAQ. In nucleotides, the CDR3 is TGTGCCAGCAGCTGCCTTCTGGGCTATTCTAGCACAGATACGCAGTATTTT. Protein product: CASSCLLGYSSTDTQYF.

This clonotype came up a few times. The chain joins TRBV5-1 to TRBJ2-7, with D unresolved. Germline V CDR1 and CDR2: SGHRS, YFSETQ. V lost 2 bases and J lost 2, with 8 bases in between. This CDR3 contains 13 residues. The CDR3 DNA reads as TGCGCCAGCAGCTTCGGCAGCACCTACGAGCAGTACTTC. This codes for CASSFGSTYEQYF.

CDR3 bases: TGTGCCAGCAGCGAAGGTCTGGGACATGAAAAACTGTTTTTT. Translated: CASSEGLGHEKLFF. This chain joins TRBV7-9 and TRBJ1-4; possible D gene TRBD1, 5 bases. V was pared by 5 bases and J by 6 bases, with 13 bases between. This CDR3 is 14 amino acids long. Germline CDR1 reads SEHNR; CDR2 reads FQNEAQ (reference sequence). The full variable domain, rest sourced from reference TRBV7-9 and TRBJ1-4, is DTGVSQNPRHKITKRGQNVTFRCDPISEHNRLYWYRQTLGQGPEFLTYFQNEAQLEKSRLLSDRFSAERPKGSFSTLEIQRTEQGDSAMYLCASSEGLGHEKLFFGSGTQLSVL.

This clonotype was counted a few times. The chain recombines TRBV12-3 or TRBV12-4 with TRBJ2-7; 11 bases agree with TRBD2. V lost 6 bases to trimming and J lost 5 bases; unmatched junction nucleotides: 6. The CDR3 is 14 amino acids. The CDR3: CASSLAGGFNEQYF. DNA of the CDR3: TGTGCCAGCAGCCTAGCGGGAGGTTTTAACGAGCAGTACTTC.

This chain links TRBV11-2 with TRBJ2-7; TRBD2 matches at 10 bases. Per germline, CDR1 SGHAT and CDR2 FQNNGV. Trimming cost V 5 bases and J 4 bases; bases outside gene matches: 8. The CDR3 spans 15 residues. CDR3: CASSPGTSEDYEQYF. For the CDR3, the DNA is TGTGCCAGCAGCCCTGGGACTAGCGAGGATTACGAGCAGTACTTC.

On this clonotype itself: Compared with germline, one end of the junction differs, possibly owing to a read error. The chain combines TRBV4-3 with TRBJ2-7; 9 nucleotides line up with TRBD1. The CDR3 spans 16 residues. CDR1 LGHNA and CDR2 YSLEER come from the germline V gene. The CDR3 DNA sequence: TGCGCCAGCAGCCAAGAAGGAGCTTCAGGGACAGGGTCGGTAAACTTC. Encoded protein: CASSQEGASGTGSVNF.

The V gene is TRBV28, the J gene TRBJ2-7; D uncertain. Germline assignment: CDR1 MDHEN and CDR2 SYDVKM. The V end lost 3 bases, the J end lost 0 bases, and 12 bases lay between the germline ends. CDR3 length: 15 residues. The CDR3 is CASSFPANSSYEQYF. CDR3 nucleotides: TGTGCCAGCAGTTTCCCAGCGAACAGCTCCTACGAGCAGTACTTC. Full variable domain (missing parts from reference TRBV28 and TRBJ2-7): DVKVTQSSRYLVKRTGEKVFLECVQDMDHENMFWYRQDPGLGLRLIYFSYDVKMKEKGDIPEGYSVSREKKERFSLILESASTNQTSMYLCASSFPANSSYEQYFGPGTRLTVT.

This clonotype was seen only a few times. The rearrangement joins TRBV5-1 to TRBJ2-3; the D is unclear. V lost 2 bases and J 3 bases, leaving 7 bases between the germline ends. Germline CDR1 SGHRS, CDR2 YFSETQ. This CDR3 region has 13 residues. CDR3 residues: CASSFWGTDTQYF. The DNA of the CDR3 is TGCGCCAGCAGCTTCTGGGGTACAGATACGCAGTATTTT. Drawing the rest from reference TRBV5-1 and TRBJ2-3, the complete variable domain is KAGVTQTPRYLIKTRGQQVTLSCSPISGHRSVSWYQQTPGQGLQFLFEYFSETQRNKGNFPGRFSGRQFSNSRSEMNVSTLELGDSALYLCASSFWGTDTQYFGPGTRLTVL.